These 13 T cell receptor beta chains share one sample of origin, sequenced in a study of blood T cell repertoires in COVID-19. The protocol was immunoSEQ multiplex PCR, while the TCRdb copy is restricted to in-frame clones and leaves out a portion. The top ten clones hold over 15% of a sample with approximately 82,000 clones, around 88% of them seen once. Source material: peripheral blood. Receptors originate from a woman aged 60-75 years with acute or convalescent COVID-19.

The chain couples TRBV3-1 (or the pseudogene TRBV3-2) to TRBJ1-1; TRBD1 might be the D (6 bases). CDR1 is LGHDT and CDR2 is YNNKEL in the germline V gene (reference sequence). The CDR3 is made up of 12 amino acids. V gave up 0 bases and J gave up 10 bases, with 9 bases separating them. Here the CDR3 reads CASSQDWGPAFF. CDR3 DNA: TGTGCCAGCAGCCAAGATTGGGGGCCAGCTTTCTTT.

The gene calls are TRBV4-2 and TRBJ2-1; 12 positions agree with TRBD2. V was pared by 0 bases and J by 13 bases, with 10 bases of the junction left unmatched. The CDR3 runs 16 residues. CDR1 and CDR2 (germline): LGHNA, YNFKEQ. The CDR3 coding sequence is TGTGCCAGCAGCCAAGAGTCTAGCGGGGGGGCGGCGGAACAGTTCTTC. Translated: CASSQESSGGAAEQFF.

This chain joins TRBV9 and TRBJ1-1; 10 bases map to TRBD1. The CDR3 covers 14 residues. V shed 6 bases, J shed 6 bases, and the junction held 8 bases outside the gene matches. The germline CDR1 and CDR2 sequences are SGDLS and YYNGEE. The CDR3 sequence is CASNRGQGIAEAFF. The CDR3 nucleotides are TGTGCCAGCAATAGGGGACAGGGGATCGCTGAAGCTTTCTTT.

The genes are TRBV6-5 and TRBJ1-3; no clear D gene. The V end was cut by 8 bases, the J end by 0 bases, with 11 bases between. There are 14 residues in the CDR3. The germline V gene has CDR1 MNHEY and CDR2 SVGAGI. CDR3 in DNA: TGTGCCAGCCGGCCACAGTTCTCTGGAAACACCATATATTTT. It codes for CASRPQFSGNTIYF.

The CDR3 spells CASSETPRTGGRGYTF. The CDR3 DNA reads TGTGCCAGCAGTGAAACCCCACGGACAGGGGGCCGTGGCTACACCTTC. The chain recombines TRBV6-1 with TRBJ1-2; 11 bases line up with TRBD1. J gave up 7 bases and V 2 bases, and 9 bases lay outside the gene matches. The CDR3 spans 16 residues. Germline V CDR1 and CDR2: MNHNS, SASEGT.

The chain uses TRBV11-2 and TRBJ2-3; 11 bases align to TRBD2. The J segment lost 0 bases and the V segment lost 5 bases, leaving 4 bases of the junction unmatched. This CDR3 has 16 amino acids. Germline CDR1 and CDR2: SGHAT and FQNNGV. CDR3 coding DNA: TGTGCCAGCAGCCCTAGCGGGGGGCGAAGCACAGATACGCAGTATTTT. Translating gives CASSPSGGRSTDTQYF.

J is TRBJ1-1 and V is TRBV6-1; D is unresolved. Germline V gives CDR1 MNHNS, CDR2 SASEGT. V lost 2 bases and J 7 bases, leaving 8 bases between the germline ends. This CDR3 is built from 12 residues. CDR3 residues: CASSESGVEAFF. The CDR3 DNA reads TGTGCCAGCAGTGAAAGCGGGGTTGAAGCTTTCTTT.

The chain links TRBV6-5 to TRBJ1-1; D is unresolved. The CDR3 sequence is 14 residues long. Germline CDR1 and CDR2: MNHEY and SVGAGI. The V gene lost 6 bases and the J gene lost 1 base, with 12 bases spanning the gap. DNA for the CDR3: TGTGCCAGCAGGCCCGGGGTGGCGAACACTGAAGCTTTCTTT. Protein sequence: CASRPGVANTEAFF.

On this clone: Different DNA sequences within this sample yield the same CDR3. The chain combines TRBV5-1 with TRBJ2-3; perhaps TRBD2 as D (6 bases). V dropped 0 bases and J dropped 3 bases, with 8 bases sitting between them. Germline V gene lookup returns CDR1 SGHRS and CDR2 YFSETQ. The CDR3 is 14 residues long. Written as DNA, the CDR3 is TGCGCCAGCAGCTTGGGCGCGGGAACAGATACGCAGTATTTT. The encoded protein is CASSLGAGTDTQYF. The whole variable domain, remainder taken from reference TRBV5-1 and TRBJ2-3, is KAGVTQTPRYLIKTRGQQVTLSCSPISGHRSVSWYQQTPGQGLQFLFEYFSETQRNKGNFPGRFSGRQFSNSRSEMNVSTLELGDSALYLCASSLGAGTDTQYFGPGTRLTVL.

The chain has TRBV24-1 and TRBJ1-1; D perhaps matches TRBD1 (6 bases). CDR1 is KGHDR and CDR2 is SFDVKD in the germline V gene. The CDR3 runs to 14 residues. V was trimmed by 5 bases and J by 2 bases, leaving 11 bases between them. Written as DNA, the CDR3 is TGTGCCACCAGTGCAGCAGGGGATAACACTGAAGCTTTCTTT. This translates into CATSAAGDNTEAFF.

The rearrangement uses TRBV6-1 and TRBJ2-2; D might be TRBD2 (6 bases). Germline CDR1 MNHNS, CDR2 SASEGT. The CDR3 covers 17 residues. Deletions cut 3 bases from V and 6 bases from J, with 20 bases between. CDR3 in amino acids: CASSDPGLGGFAGELFF. CDR3 in DNA: TGTGCCAGCAGTGACCCGGGACTTGGGGGGTTTGCCGGGGAGCTGTTTTTT.

The chain employs TRBV5-4 and TRBJ2-7; the match to TRBD2 covers 11 bases. This CDR3 is 15 amino acids long. From germline, CDR1 is SGHNT and CDR2 YYREEE (reference sequence). V trimming: 4 bases; J trimming: 3 bases; junction bases outside the gene matches: 6. The CDR3: CASSLATSGGYEQYF. As DNA, the CDR3 is TGTGCCAGCAGCCTCGCAACTAGCGGGGGCTACGAGCAGTACTTC.

This clone was seen once. This chain uses TRBV10-3 with TRBJ2-3; the D gene is possibly TRBD1 (7 bases). This CDR3 spans 16 amino acids. CDR1 and CDR2 (germline): ENHRY, SYGVKD. The ends were cut back, 7 bases at V and 0 bases at J, with 17 bases in the middle. CDR3 loop: CAIIAGGTPSTDTQYF. In nucleotides, the CDR3 is TGTGCCATCATAGCAGGGGGGACCCCTAGCACAGATACGCAGTATTTT.